Listed below are T cell receptor beta chains from one sample, sequenced in a study of blood T cell repertoires in COVID-19. TCRdb's table, derived via immunoSEQ multiplex PCR, lists solely in-frame clones and lacks some. This sample yields 200,000 to 250,000 clones, of which around 84% are seen a single time; just under 20% belongs to the top ten. Input material: peripheral blood. The receptors were sampled from a man younger than 45 with active or convalescent COVID-19. The CDR3 runs from the conserved cysteine through the conserved F or W. The D gene is left open where the match is weak. Size tells how often a clone was seen (once, few, many) or the class of an expanded clone, and some rows leave it out.

V: TRBV19; J: TRBJ1-2; D: -; size: -; length: 15; CDR3: CASNRETGRSGGYTF; DNA: TGTGCCAGTAACAGGGAGACAGGAAGATCTGGTGGCTACACCTTC
V: TRBV5-1; J: TRBJ2-2; D: TRBD2; size: -; length: 17; CDR3: CASSLGLAGARTGELFF; DNA: TGCGCCAGCAGCTTGGGACTAGCGGGAGCAAGGACCGGGGAGCTGTTTTTT
V: TRBV9; J: TRBJ2-1; D: -; size: -; length: 15; CDR3: CASSDDARNYNEQFF; DNA: TGTGCCAGCAGCGACGATGCGCGCAATTACAATGAGCAGTTCTTC
V: TRBV2; J: TRBJ2-3; D: -; size: -; length: 15; CDR3: CASSDYGGRSYTQYF; DNA: TGTGCCAGCAGTGATTATGGGGGGAGAAGTTATACGCAGTATTTT
V: TRBV25-1; J: TRBJ2-5; D: -; size: -; length: 14; CDR3: CASGSKGAQETQYF; DNA: TGTGCCAGCGGATCAAAAGGGGCTCAGGAGACCCAGTACTTC
V: TRBV7-2; J: TRBJ2-1; D: TRBD2; size: -; length: 13; CDR3: CASSLARGNEQFF; DNA: TGTGCCAGCAGCTTAGCGCGGGGGAATGAGCAGTTCTTC
V: TRBV28; J: TRBJ2-5; D: TRBD1; size: -; length: 14; CDR3: CASRPGQGIETQYF; DNA: TGTGCCAGCAGACCCGGACAGGGTATAGAGACCCAGTACTTC
V: TRBV24-1; J: TRBJ1-2; D: -; size: -; length: 12; CDR3: CATSETSGGYTF; DNA: TGTGCCACCAGTGAGACATCAGGGGGCTACACCTTC
V: TRBV19; J: TRBJ2-1; D: -; size: -; length: 16; CDR3: CASSIAVTGIYNEQFF; DNA: TGTGCCAGTAGTATAGCCGTAACGGGAATATACAATGAGCAGTTCTTC
V: TRBV19; J: TRBJ2-3; D: -; size: few; length: 13; CDR3: CATRDFLTDTQYF; DNA: TGTGCCACCAGGGACTTCCTCACAGATACGCAGTATTTT
V: TRBV11-2; J: TRBJ1-4; D: -; size: -; length: 16; CDR3: CASSLGQRATNEKLFF; DNA: TGTGCCAGCAGCTTGGGACAACGGGCAACTAATGAAAAACTGTTTTTT
V: TRBV9; J: TRBJ1-1; D: TRBD1; size: -; length: 14; CDR3: CASSVGTVNTEAFF; DNA: TGTGCCAGCAGCGTCGGGACAGTGAACACTGAAGCTTTCTTT
V: TRBV5-1; J: TRBJ2-7; D: -; size: -; length: 14; CDR3: CASSFTDYRDEQYF; DNA: TGCGCCAGCAGCTTTACTGACTACCGCGACGAGCAGTACTTC
V: TRBV4-1; J: TRBJ2-2; D: -; size: once; length: 15; CDR3: CASSSRGPRTGELFF; DNA: TGCGCCAGCAGCTCCCGAGGGCCTCGGACCGGGGAGCTGTTTTTT
V: TRBV7-8; J: TRBJ1-2; D: -; size: -; length: 13; CDR3: CASSRGGAYGYTF; DNA: TGTGCCAGCAGCCGGGGGGGGGCCTATGGCTACACCTTC
V: TRBV30; J: TRBJ2-7; D: TRBD1; size: -; length: 13; CDR3: CAAPGTGVYEQYF; DNA: TGTGCCGCGCCCGGGACAGGAGTCTACGAGCAGTACTTC
V: TRBV5-8; J: TRBJ1-1; D: TRBD1; size: -; length: 15; CDR3: CASSLGQGADTEAFF; DNA: TGTGCCAGCAGCTTGGGACAGGGGGCGGACACTGAAGCTTTCTTT
V: TRBV6-6; J: TRBJ2-6; D: -; size: -; length: 15; CDR3: CASSYEAAGANVLTF; DNA: TGTGCCAGCAGTTACGAGGCGGCTGGGGCCAACGTCCTGACTTTC
V: TRBV12-3/TRBV12-4; J: TRBJ2-5; D: TRBD1; size: few; length: 13; CDR3: CASSHRGRETQYF; DNA: TGTGCCAGCAGCCACAGGGGACGGGAGACCCAGTACTTC
V: TRBV20-1; J: TRBJ1-5; D: -; size: -; length: 14; CDR3: CSASPRGVNQPQHF; DNA: TGCAGTGCTAGTCCCAGGGGCGTCAATCAGCCCCAGCATTTT
V: TRBV9; J: TRBJ2-3; D: TRBD2; size: -; length: 18; CDR3: CASSPSGGAEFGTDTQYF; DNA: TGTGCCAGCAGCCCTAGCGGGGGGGCCGAGTTCGGCACAGATACGCAGTATTTT
V: TRBV11-2; J: TRBJ2-3; D: TRBD2; size: once; length: 16; CDR3: CASSILTGTRLDTQYF; DNA: TGTGCCAGCAGTATCCTAACCGGGACTAGGTTAGATACGCAGTATTTT
V: TRBV6-1; J: TRBJ2-7; D: -; size: -; length: 13; CDR3: CASSDPGLSEQYF; DNA: TGTGCCAGCAGTGACCCGGGTCTTAGCGAGCAGTACTTC
V: TRBV7-9; J: TRBJ1-3; D: -; size: -; length: 12; CDR3: CASSFEGNTIYF; DNA: TGTGCCAGCAGCTTTGAGGGAAACACCATATATTTT
V: TRBV3-1/TRBV3-2; J: TRBJ2-7; D: TRBD1; size: -; length: 15; CDR3: CASAPDRGQFYEQYF; DNA: TGTGCCAGCGCCCCGGACAGGGGGCAATTCTACGAGCAGTACTTC
V: TRBV27; J: TRBJ2-3; D: -; size: -; length: 13; CDR3: CASTGGSTDTQYF; DNA: TGTGCCAGCACCGGCGGGAGCACAGATACGCAGTATTTT
V: TRBV19; J: TRBJ1-2; D: -; size: -; length: 12; CDR3: CASVAANYGYTF; DNA: TGTGCCAGCGTGGCTGCAAACTATGGCTACACCTTC
V: TRBV7-2; J: TRBJ2-1; D: -; size: once; length: 14; CDR3: CASSLRGPYNEQFF; DNA: TGTGCCAGCAGCTTACGCGGGCCGTACAATGAGCAGTTCTTC
V: TRBV7-2; J: TRBJ2-7; D: -; size: -; length: 16; CDR3: CASSLVGGVRPYEQYF; DNA: TGTGCCAGCAGCTTAGTCGGCGGGGTCAGACCCTACGAGCAGTACTTC
V: TRBV7-2; J: TRBJ2-7; D: -; size: -; length: 13; CDR3: CASRGRGKYEQYF; DNA: TGTGCCAGCAGGGGACGGGGGAAATACGAGCAGTACTTC
V: TRBV27; J: TRBJ1-2; D: TRBD1; size: -; length: 13; CDR3: CASSQDRAGGYTF; DNA: TGTGCCAGCAGCCAAGACAGGGCCGGTGGCTACACCTTC
V: TRBV12-3/TRBV12-4; J: TRBJ1-2; D: -; size: -; length: 12; CDR3: CASSLGPYGYTF; DNA: TGTGCCAGCAGTTTGGGGCCCTATGGCTACACCTTC
V: TRBV2; J: TRBJ2-2; D: TRBD2; size: -; length: 14; CDR3: CATRTSGNTGELFF; DNA: TGTGCCACAAGGACTAGCGGTAACACCGGGGAGCTGTTTTTT
V: TRBV3-1/TRBV3-2; J: TRBJ2-7; D: -; size: -; length: 15; CDR3: CASSFTHQGPYEQYF; DNA: TGTGCCAGCAGCTTTACCCACCAGGGGCCCTACGAGCAGTACTTC
V: TRBV28; J: TRBJ1-6; D: -; size: -; length: 17; CDR3: CASSSSQGARLGSPLHF; DNA: TGTGCCAGCAGCTCCTCCCAAGGGGCGCGACTTGGATCACCCCTCCACTTT
V: TRBV7-9; J: TRBJ1-1; D: TRBD1; size: -; length: 17; CDR3: CASSLPDRPTANTEAFF; DNA: TGTGCCAGCAGCTTACCGGACAGGCCTACGGCCAACACTGAAGCTTTCTTT
V: TRBV6-5; J: TRBJ1-1; D: TRBD1; size: -; length: 13; CDR3: CASSPGTGVGAFF; DNA: TGTGCCAGCAGTCCCGGGACAGGGGTAGGAGCTTTCTTT
V: TRBV5-8; J: TRBJ2-7; D: TRBD1; size: -; length: 17; CDR3: CASSSPPGTGRAYEQYF; DNA: TGTGCCAGCAGCTCCCCCCCCGGGACAGGGAGAGCCTACGAGCAGTACTTC
V: TRBV4-3; J: TRBJ2-7; D: TRBD1; size: -; length: 14; CDR3: CASSQDGTAYEQYF; DNA: TGCGCCAGCAGCCAAGACGGGACAGCCTACGAGCAGTACTTC
V: TRBV6-2/TRBV6-3; J: TRBJ2-5; D: TRBD2; size: -; length: 17; CDR3: CASSSGLAGGPRETQYF; DNA: TGTGCCAGCAGTTCGGGACTAGCGGGAGGGCCGAGAGAGACCCAGTACTTC
V: TRBV6-5; J: TRBJ1-2; D: TRBD1; size: -; length: 13; CDR3: CASSRNRGYGYTF; DNA: TGTGCCAGCAGTAGGAACAGGGGGTATGGCTACACCTTC
V: TRBV19; J: TRBJ2-1; D: TRBD1; size: -; length: 15; CDR3: CASLPRTGGINEQFF; DNA: TGTGCCAGCCTCCCCAGGACAGGGGGGATAAATGAGCAGTTCTTC
V: TRBV3-1/TRBV3-2; J: TRBJ1-1; D: -; size: few; length: 14; CDR3: CASSPQGYNTEAFF; DNA: TGTGCCAGCAGCCCTCAGGGGTATAACACTGAAGCTTTCTTT
V: TRBV4-3; J: TRBJ2-7; D: -; size: -; length: 18; CDR3: CASSQDLDRWDSYYEQYF; DNA: TGCGCCAGCAGCCAAGATCTTGATAGGTGGGACTCCTACTACGAGCAGTACTTC
V: TRBV5-1; J: TRBJ1-4; D: -; size: -; length: 15; CDR3: CASSLVTGNNEKLFF; DNA: TGCGCCAGCAGCTTAGTTACAGGGAACAATGAAAAACTGTTTTTT
V: TRBV7-9; J: TRBJ2-2; D: -; size: -; length: 16; CDR3: CASSLGQGPFTGELFF; DNA: TGTGCCAGCAGCTTAGGGCAGGGGCCCTTCACCGGGGAGCTGTTTTTT
V: TRBV5-3; J: TRBJ2-3; D: TRBD2; size: -; length: 20; CDR3: CARSTGTSSRSCHCTDTQYF; DNA: TGTGCCAGAAGCACCGGGACTAGCTCCAGGTCCTGCCACTGCACAGATACGCAGTATTTT
V: TRBV5-8; J: TRBJ1-3; D: -; size: -; length: 14; CDR3: CASSKGGLGNTIYF; DNA: TGTGCCAGCTCCAAAGGGGGACTAGGAAACACCATATATTTT
V: TRBV28; J: TRBJ2-3; D: -; size: -; length: 13; CDR3: CASSRRGTDTQYF; DNA: TGTGCCAGCAGCCGCAGGGGCACAGATACGCAGTATTTT
V: TRBV28; J: TRBJ1-2; D: -; size: -; length: 8; CDR3: CASNGGTF; DNA: TGTGCCAGCAACGGGGGCACCTTC